The present T cell receptor beta chain was sequenced within a study of cytomegalovirus exposure and HLA in healthy donors (dated by TCRdb to between 2016 and 2019). About the study as a whole: According to a later analysis, one platform produced both the approximately 110 validation repertoires and the 720 or so repertoires of the first cohort. Besides the first cohort of roughly 660 subjects, a separate validation cohort made up of over a hundred different subjects was used. High-throughput TCR immunosequencing, statistical association of individual TCRs with disease status, and machine learning were combined to predict cytomegalovirus infection status. The study aimed to test whether signatures of past pathogen exposure could be identified by cataloging public T cell receptors.

V loses 4 bases, J loses 2 bases, and the germline ends lie 16 bases apart. The cysteine opens and the phenylalanine closes a CDR3 of 16 amino acids. Just CDR3 DNA is preserved here, 48 bases in frame from base 1. The germline V gene specifies SGHVS as CDR1 and FQNEAQ as CDR2. The paper as a whole reports these results and caveats: Most TCR sequences were seen in very few donors, while some public TCRs were found in many individuals. Cytomegalovirus status was reported to be diagnosed by the classifier with high specificity and sensitivity in both the original and validation cohorts. The authors suggested that the approach could potentially be extended to other disease states and immunological phenotypes. Subsequent analysis determined that TCRs grouped into clusters in the first cohort also showed a tendency toward co-occurrence across the 120 or so validation repertoires, and approximately 94% of cluster scores exceeded 0. The study listed 164 TCR beta chains as associated with cytomegalovirus. A later analysis had no HLA typing for the validation cohort, so co-occurrence there was scored across all 130 or so repertoires. In vitro tests confirmed that three of the cytomegalovirus-associated TCR beta chains recognize cytomegalovirus antigens.

The library was produced with the immunoSEQ multiplex PCR assay. The source study handled its data this way. A statistical classification framework was developed to diagnose cytomegalovirus status using the catalog of TCR beta chain sequences. This immuneACCESS table, as held by TCRdb, lists in-frame sequences with V and J called but not all clones. Of the missing ones, under half trace to an unresolved V gene in checked studies; the others have no known cause. D and trimming come from the DNA, and the V and J calls and clone size come from that table. The sample table contains about 160,000 clones; only one count was recorded for roughly 91% of them. Together, the top ten hold 4% to 5% of the sample. The donors were included in the validation cohort of some 120 subjects, a group kept apart from the approximately 700-subject first cohort. As to this clone: No antigen is known for it. Base qualities are not provided; no much larger clone lies one nucleotide away.

The sequenced sample was PBMCs. This chain is built from TRBV7-8 and TRBJ2-3, and the D gene may be TRBD2, 5 bases matching. This TCR was sampled from a man aged 18 to 30 in good health and CMV-seropositive. In nucleotides, the sequence is TGTGCCAGCAGCTCACGACGGCTAGCTAACACAGATACGCAGTATTTT. The resulting protein is CASSSRRLANTDTQYF.